The T cell receptor beta chain described here comes from a study of vaccination and CD4 T cells after COVID-19. Points on this clonotype: Its antigen remains unidentified.

Treatment noted: roughly 10-day PBMC culture with coronavirus spike peptide pools or control peptides (ViraFEST assay). Medium was half-exchanged with fresh IL-2 medium on days 3 and 7. General study findings and limits: Convalescent patients showed a median 86.3% of reactive clones that were seen only post-vaccination.

The assay that was used to sequence DNA from cultured CD4+ T cells was the Oncomine TCR Beta short-read assay. TCRdb recomputed calls from the PCR reads with MiXCR, one row per CDR3 protein. Of 13,000 or so distinct CDR3 sequences listed, 25% to 30% are singletons. The germline V and J ends were trimmed by 5 bases and 4 bases, with 11 bases remaining between them. Germline values: CDR1 MNHEY, CDR2 SVGEGT. CDR3 length: 13 amino acids. The V call is TRBV6-2 or TRBV6-3, the J call TRBJ1-1, with no clear D. The sequenced material came from CD4+ T cells from blood, cultured in vitro. The origin of this receptor is a human donor who had recovered from COVID-19. The CDR3 spells CASSLVLRTEAFF. The CDR3 DNA is TGTGCCAGCAGTCTCGTCCTGCGCACTGAAGCTTTCTTT.